A single T cell receptor beta chain is shown here with its context. What it binds is not known. This CDR3 is also generated by other DNA sequences in the sample. Libraries were prepared by immunoSEQ multiplex PCR; TCRdb keeps only in-frame clonotypes and omits some of them. The sample holds tens of thousands of clones, approximately 86% seen once. The CDR3 extends over 14 amino acids. Germline V CDR1 and CDR2: ENHRY, SYGVKD. Unmatched junction bases numbered 5, after V lost 6 bases and J lost 1 base. The entry originates in a study of PD-1 blockade in classical Hodgkin lymphoma. Findings of the study overall: The causes of the repertoire differences, possibly disease activity or prior therapy, remain undefined.

Time point: cycle 4 day 1 (C4D1), after more than 5 weeks of nivolumab. Each and every patient relapsed after autologous stem cell transplantation, and patients got differing brentuximab vedotin exposure. This TCR derives from a human donor with classical Hodgkin lymphoma. J is TRBJ1-1 and V is TRBV10-3; 7 bases align to TRBD1. The specimen was peripheral blood mononuclear cells (PBMCs), collected before the fourth cycle of nivolumab. The CDR3: CAIRTGTENTEAFF. CDR3 nucleotides: TGTGCCATCAGGACCGGGACAGAGAACACTGAAGCTTTCTTT.